This is a list of T cell receptor beta chains from one sample in a study of T cell responses to AZD1222 COVID-19 vaccine. TCRdb's copy holds only in-frame clones and misses some; the assay was immunoSEQ multiplex PCR. There are 55,000 to 75,000 clones in the sample; around nine tenths occur only once, and 7.8% lies in the top ten. The sample here was peripheral blood, taken on day 0 of AZD1222 vaccination. The receptors come from an adult in good health. Each CDR3 is given with its conserved first and last residue. D genes are given only for firm matches. A row's size may be missing; if present it is once, few, many or a size class.

v_call	j_call	clone_size	d_call	cdr3_nt	cdr3_aa
TRBV18	TRBJ2-7	.	.	TGTGCCAGCTCACCACCATCCTACGAGCAGTACTTC	CASSPPSYEQYF
TRBV2	TRBJ2-7	.	.	TGTGCCACGGAAGACGGGCAGAACTACGAGCAGTACTTC	CATEDGQNYEQYF
TRBV10-3	TRBJ1-1	.	.	TGTGCCATCAGTGGAGGAAGGGGGACCACTGAAGCTTTCTTT	CAISGGRGTTEAFF
TRBV7-2	TRBJ2-6	.	.	TGTGCCAGCAGCTCAGTATGGGGTTCTGGGGCCAACGTCCTGACTTTC	CASSSVWGSGANVLTF
TRBV5-6	TRBJ2-7	.	.	TGTGCCAGCAGCTTGGTTCAGGTGGAACACGAGCAGTACTTC	CASSLVQVEHEQYF
TRBV4-1	TRBJ1-5	once	TRBD1	TGCGCCAGCAGCCAAGCTGGACAGGGTGGTCAGCCCCAGCATTTT	CASSQAGQGGQPQHF
TRBV6-2/TRBV6-3	TRBJ2-1	.	.	TGTGCCAGCAGTCGCCCCGCAGGGCCTTACAATGAGCAGTTCTTC	CASSRPAGPYNEQFF
TRBV19	TRBJ2-1	.	TRBD2	TGTGCCAGTAGACCAATAGCCGCCGGGACTAGCGGGGAGGTCCAGTTCTTC	CASRPIAAGTSGEVQFF
TRBV7-9	TRBJ1-4	.	.	TGTGCCAGCAGCCGCACGGGGCTCGGAGAAAAACTGTTTTTT	CASSRTGLGEKLFF
TRBV28	TRBJ2-2	.	TRBD2	TGTGCCAGCTTTAGGACTAGCGGGAACACCGGGGAGCTGTTTTTT	CASFRTSGNTGELFF
TRBV28	TRBJ1-6	.	.	TGTGCCAGCAGTTTAAGCGGGGGGACGGGGTATAATTCACCCCTCCACTTT	CASSLSGGTGYNSPLHF
TRBV27	TRBJ2-7	.	TRBD1	TGTGCCAGCAGTTCCACGGGACAGGGGTACGAGCAGTACTTC	CASSSTGQGYEQYF
TRBV27	TRBJ1-5	once	TRBD1	TGTGCCAGCAGTTTAAGGCCCCTAGGGGGCTTCAATCAGCCCCAGCATTTT	CASSLRPLGGFNQPQHF
TRBV12-3/TRBV12-4	TRBJ2-7	.	.	TGTGCCAGCAGTACCCGGACACATTACGAGCAGTACTTC	CASSTRTHYEQYF
TRBV4-2	TRBJ2-3	.	.	TGTGCCAGCAGCCAAGATTCACACTCAGTACAAAGTAGCACAGATACGCAGTATTTT	CASSQDSHSVQSSTDTQYF
TRBV30	TRBJ1-4	few	TRBD1	TGTGCCTTTGACAGGGGTGCAACTAATGAAAAACTGTTTTTT	CAFDRGATNEKLFF
TRBV2	TRBJ1-2	.	.	TGTGCCAGTATTTGGCAGGACTATGGCTACACCTTC	CASIWQDYGYTF
TRBV2	TRBJ2-1	.	TRBD1	TGTGCCAGCAGTGCGGGACAGGGAAAAGATGAGCAGTTCTTC	CASSAGQGKDEQFF
TRBV4-1	TRBJ2-1	.	.	TGCGCCAGCAGCCTTAGGGTTAGCCACGGGTACAATGAGCAGTTCTTC	CASSLRVSHGYNEQFF
TRBV5-4	TRBJ2-7	.	TRBD2	TGTGCCAGCAGCCCCAGACTAGCGGGGTTCTACGAGCAGTACTTC	CASSPRLAGFYEQYF
TRBV6-5	TRBJ2-2	.	TRBD1	TGTGCCAGCAGATTACAGGGGAGTCTAGCCGGGGAGCTGTTTTTT	CASRLQGSLAGELFF
TRBV18	TRBJ2-3	.	.	TGTGCCAGCTCACCACCGGGACCTGACACAGATACGCAGTATTTT	CASSPPGPDTDTQYF
TRBV4-1	TRBJ1-1	.	.	TGCGCCAGCAGCCAAGGAGCATCGAACACTGAAGCTTTCTTT	CASSQGASNTEAFF
TRBV6-6	TRBJ1-5	.	TRBD1	TGTGCCAGCAGAAACACGGGACAGGGACCGCATCAGCCCCAGCATTTT	CASRNTGQGPHQPQHF
TRBV28	TRBJ1-1	.	TRBD1	TGTGCCAGCAGAACTACTTCAACAGGGGGCACTGAAGCTTTCTTT	CASRTTSTGGTEAFF
TRBV12-3/TRBV12-4	TRBJ2-7	.	.	TGTGCCAGCAGTTTCGGGCTTACCTACGAGCAGTACTTC	CASSFGLTYEQYF
TRBV11-2	TRBJ2-7	.	.	TGTGCCAGCAGCGAGGCGGGACCCTCCTACGAGCAGTACTTC	CASSEAGPSYEQYF
TRBV29-1	TRBJ2-1	.	TRBD1	TGCAGCGTTGAACGGGACAGGGGCCACAATGAGCAGTTCTTC	CSVERDRGHNEQFF
TRBV30	TRBJ2-5	.	.	TGTGCCTGGACCCAGGGGCGGGAGACCCAGTACTTC	CAWTQGRETQYF
TRBV4-2	TRBJ1-4	.	TRBD1	TGTGCCAGCAGCCAAGATAAGGGGGACAGAAGTGCTGAAAAACTGTTTTTT	CASSQDKGDRSAEKLFF
TRBV6-6	TRBJ2-7	few	TRBD2	TGTGCCAGCAGCTCGCTGACTAGCGGGAGCCTCGAGCAGTACTTC	CASSSLTSGSLEQYF
TRBV5-1	TRBJ2-7	.	.	TGCGCCAGCAGCGGAGGGGGTGCGAGCGGCTCCTACGAGCAGTACTTC	CASSGGGASGSYEQYF